One and the same sample provided the 9 T cell receptor beta chains below, sequenced in a study of T cell repertoires in cytomegalovirus infection. MiXCR, applied by TCRdb to the reads, yields one record per CDR3 protein. The sample includes 200,000 to 300,000 distinct CDR3 sequences, roughly 15% of them seen just once. The sequencing input was PBMCs. Receptor source: a human donor in good health (CMV status not recorded). Some clones in this sample may be carry-over from other donors' samples.

This clonotype was seen only a few times. DNA of the CDR3: TGCAGTGCTTTAAGGGGCACAGATACGCAGTATTTT. Translating gives CSALRGTDTQYF. The chain has TRBV20-1 and TRBJ2-3; no firm D call. V lost 5 bases, J lost 1 base, and 7 bases lay in between. The CDR3 spans 12 residues. Germline assignment: CDR1 DFQATT and CDR2 SNEGSKA (reference sequence).

The chain couples TRBV6-2 or TRBV6-3 to TRBJ1-2; D not certain. Germline values: CDR1 MNHEY, CDR2 SVGEGT. The CDR3 covers 13 residues. V lost 2 bases, J lost 7 bases, and 11 bases lay in between. The CDR3 DNA sequence: TGTGCCAGCAGTTACAAGGAGGATTTTGGCTACACCTTC. Amino acid sequence: CASSYKEDFGYTF.

The V gene is TRBV6-4, the J gene TRBJ2-7; no clear D. CDR1 and CDR2 from the germline V gene are MRHNA and SNTAGT. The CDR3 runs 13 residues. V was clipped by 7 bases and J by 5 bases, with 15 bases between them. CDR3 sequence (DNA): TGTGCCAGCACCCGATTGTTCTTCAACGAGCAGTACTTC. Translation gives CASTRLFFNEQYF.

V and J are TRBV7-9 and TRBJ2-7; D ambiguous. The germline gives CDR1 SEHNR, CDR2 FQNEAQ (reference sequence). V was shortened by 3 bases and J by 3 bases, with 12 bases between the two germline ends. This CDR3 is built from 14 residues. CDR3 amino acids: CASSLGSVGYEQYF. CDR3 coding DNA: TGTGCCAGCAGCTTGGGCTCAGTGGGCTACGAGCAGTACTTC.

This clonotype came up a few times. The chain combines TRBV5-1 with TRBJ1-5, with D perhaps matching TRBD1 (5 bases). Germline CDR1 and CDR2: SGHRS and YFSETQ. This CDR3 comprises 14 residues. The V and J ends lost 0 bases and 5 bases respectively, with 9 bases between them. The CDR3 nucleotides read TGCGCCAGCAGCTTGGACGGGGGTCATCAGCCCCAGCATTTT. This sequence encodes CASSLDGGHQPQHF.

The CDR3 nucleotides are TGTGCCAGTAGTAAGGCCGGGACGGCCTCCTACGAGCAGTACTTC. This translates into CASSKAGTASYEQYF. V is TRBV19 and J is TRBJ2-7; D possibly uses TRBD1 or TRBD2 (5 bases each). Germline values: CDR1 LNHDA, CDR2 SQIVND (reference sequence). CDR3 length equals 15 residues. V was trimmed by 4 bases and J by 0 bases, leaving 13 bases between them.

This clonotype was seen at least ten times. The V gene is TRBV5-1, the J gene TRBJ2-3; D unresolved. The V gene's germline CDR1 is SGHRS and CDR2 YFSETQ. The CDR3 extends over 14 amino acids. Trimming pared 1 base from V and 7 bases from J, leaving 13 bases between. CDR3 bases: TGCGCCAGCAGCTTGATGGACCGGACGAATACGCAGTATTTT. Encoded protein: CASSLMDRTNTQYF.

This clonotype was picked up a small number of times. The chain links TRBV2 to TRBJ2-2; the D is unclear. The V gene lost 3 bases and the J gene lost 0 bases, with 8 bases spanning the gap. Germline loops: CDR1 SNHLY, CDR2 FYNNEI. The CDR3 consists of 15 residues. The CDR3 here is CASSEGLSNTGELFF. CDR3 nucleotide sequence: TGTGCCAGCAGTGAGGGCCTCTCGAACACCGGGGAGCTGTTTTTT.

CDR3 loop: CASSQELGRRSYNEQFF. The CDR3 region has the DNA TGTGCCAGCAGCCAAGAACTTGGCAGGAGAAGCTACAATGAGCAGTTCTTC. The V call is TRBV4-2, the J call TRBJ2-1; D not certain. The CDR3 covers 17 residues. Germline values: CDR1 LGHNA, CDR2 YNFKEQ. Trimming stripped 0 bases from V and 3 bases from J, with 15 bases between.